This T cell receptor (beta chain) stems from a study of blood T cell repertoires in COVID-19. Study-wide context: Acute and convalescent COVID-19 samples came from the United States, Italy and Spain. Sources were T cells, B-cell-depleted T cells, or PBMCs; the material itself was cDNA or gDNA.

Trimming left V 7 bases short and J 7 bases short, with 11 bases between. The CDR3 is 13 amino acids. The germline V gene has CDR1 SEHNR and CDR2 FQNEAQ (reference sequence). Method: immunoSEQ multiplex PCR; TCRdb's copy keeps in-frame clones and lacks some. The sample has about 180,000 clones, around 85% seen once; the top ten hold 6.9%. The Seattle site enrolled patients during active infection and followed them longitudinally. The sequence was collected from a man older than 75 with COVID-19, enrolled during active disease. This chain joins TRBV7-9 and TRBJ1-6; weak D call: TRBD1 (5 bases). Sequencing used peripheral blood. CDR3 nucleotide sequence: TGTGCCAGCACCACGGCAGGGAATTCACCCCTCCACTTT. Protein product: CASTTAGNSPLHF. The full variable domain, rest sourced from reference TRBV7-9 and TRBJ1-6, is DTGVSQNPRHKITKRGQNVTFRCDPISEHNRLYWYRQTLGQGPEFLTYFQNEAQLEKSRLLSDRFSAERPKGSFSTLEIQRTEQGDSAMYLCASTTAGNSPLHFGNGTRLTVT.